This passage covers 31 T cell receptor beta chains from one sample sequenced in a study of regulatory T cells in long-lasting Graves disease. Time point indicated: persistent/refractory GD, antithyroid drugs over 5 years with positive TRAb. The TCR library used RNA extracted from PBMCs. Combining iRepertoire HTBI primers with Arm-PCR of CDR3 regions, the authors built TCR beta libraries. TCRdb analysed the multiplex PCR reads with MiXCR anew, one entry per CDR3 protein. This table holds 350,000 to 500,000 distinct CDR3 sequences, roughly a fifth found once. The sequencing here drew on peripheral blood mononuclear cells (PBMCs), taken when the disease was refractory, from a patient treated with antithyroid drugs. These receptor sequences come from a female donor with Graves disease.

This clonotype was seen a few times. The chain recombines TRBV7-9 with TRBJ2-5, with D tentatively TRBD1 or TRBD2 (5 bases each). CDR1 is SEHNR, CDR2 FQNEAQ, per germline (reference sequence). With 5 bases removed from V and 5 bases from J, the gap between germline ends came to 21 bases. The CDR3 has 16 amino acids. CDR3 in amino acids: CASSNRGAWGWETQYF. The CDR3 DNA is TGTGCCAGCAGCAACCGGGGCGCCTGGGGTTGGGAGACCCAGTACTTC.

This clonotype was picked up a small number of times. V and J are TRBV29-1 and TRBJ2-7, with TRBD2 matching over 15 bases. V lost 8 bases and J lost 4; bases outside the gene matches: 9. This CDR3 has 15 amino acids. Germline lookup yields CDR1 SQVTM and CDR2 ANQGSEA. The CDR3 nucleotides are TGCAGCACAGGGACTAGCGGGAGGAACACGTACGAGCAGTACTTC. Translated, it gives CSTGTSGRNTYEQYF.

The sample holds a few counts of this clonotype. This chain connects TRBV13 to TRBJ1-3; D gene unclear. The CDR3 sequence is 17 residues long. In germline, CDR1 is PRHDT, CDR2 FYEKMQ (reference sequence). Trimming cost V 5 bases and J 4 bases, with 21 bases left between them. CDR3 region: CASSPPRRGNFGNTIYF. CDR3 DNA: TGTGCCAGCAGCCCACCCCGTCGGGGTAATTTCGGAAACACCATATATTTT.

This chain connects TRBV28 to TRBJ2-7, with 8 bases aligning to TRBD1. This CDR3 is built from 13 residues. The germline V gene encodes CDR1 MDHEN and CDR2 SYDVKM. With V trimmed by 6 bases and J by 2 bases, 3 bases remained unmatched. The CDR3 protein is CASRPQGAYEQYF. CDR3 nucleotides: TGTGCCAGCAGACCACAGGGGGCCTACGAGCAGTACTTC.

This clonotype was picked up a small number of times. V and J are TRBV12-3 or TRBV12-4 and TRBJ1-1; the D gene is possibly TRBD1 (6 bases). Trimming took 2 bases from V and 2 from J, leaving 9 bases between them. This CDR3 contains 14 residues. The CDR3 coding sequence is TGTGCCAGCAGTTTACGGGGGGCTAACACTGAAGCTTTCTTT. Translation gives CASSLRGANTEAFF.

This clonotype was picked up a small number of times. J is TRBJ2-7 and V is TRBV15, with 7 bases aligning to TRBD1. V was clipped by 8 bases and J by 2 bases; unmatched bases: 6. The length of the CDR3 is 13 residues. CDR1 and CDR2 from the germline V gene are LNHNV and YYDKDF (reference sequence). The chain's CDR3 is CATALDRAYEQYF. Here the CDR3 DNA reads TGTGCCACCGCCCTCGACAGGGCCTACGAGCAGTACTTC.

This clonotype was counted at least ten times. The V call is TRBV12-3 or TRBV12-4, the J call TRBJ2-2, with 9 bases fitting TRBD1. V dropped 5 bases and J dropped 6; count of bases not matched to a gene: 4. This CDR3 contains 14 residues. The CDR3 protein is CASSTGGNAGELFF. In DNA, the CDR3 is TGTGCCAGCAGTACAGGGGGCAATGCCGGGGAGCTGTTTTTT.

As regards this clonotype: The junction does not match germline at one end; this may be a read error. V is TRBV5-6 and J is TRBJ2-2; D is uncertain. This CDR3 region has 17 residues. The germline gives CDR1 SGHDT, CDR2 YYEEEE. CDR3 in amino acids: CVSSYLLELLNTGELFF. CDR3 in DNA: TGTGTCAGCAGCTACCTTTTAGAACTCCTGAACACCGGGGAGCTGTTTTTT. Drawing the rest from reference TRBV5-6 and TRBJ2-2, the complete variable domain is DAGVTQSPTHLIKTRGQQVTLRCSPKSGHDTVSWYQQALGQGPQFIFQYYEEEERQRGNFPDRFSGHQFPNYSSELNVNALLLGDSALYLCVSSYLLELLNTGELFFGEGSRLTVL.

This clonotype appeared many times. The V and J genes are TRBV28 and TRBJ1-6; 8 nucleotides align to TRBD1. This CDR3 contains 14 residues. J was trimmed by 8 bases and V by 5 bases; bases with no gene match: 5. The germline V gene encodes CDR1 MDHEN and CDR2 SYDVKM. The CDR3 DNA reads TGTGCCAGCAGTCTCCGGGACAGGCATTCACCCCTCCACTTT. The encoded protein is CASSLRDRHSPLHF.

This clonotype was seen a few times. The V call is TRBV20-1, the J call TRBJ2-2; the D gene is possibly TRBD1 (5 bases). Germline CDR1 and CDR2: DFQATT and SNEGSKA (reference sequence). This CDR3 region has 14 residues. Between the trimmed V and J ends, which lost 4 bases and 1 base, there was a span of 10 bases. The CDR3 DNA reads TGCAGTGCTAACAGGAAGTTGAACACCGGGGAGCTGTTTTTT. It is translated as CSANRKLNTGELFF.

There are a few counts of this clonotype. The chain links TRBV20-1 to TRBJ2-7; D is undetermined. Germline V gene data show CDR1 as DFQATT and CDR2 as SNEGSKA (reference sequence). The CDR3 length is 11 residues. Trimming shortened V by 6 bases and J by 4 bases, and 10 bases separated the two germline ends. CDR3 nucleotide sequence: TGCAGTGCCTCGGAAGAATACGAGCAGTACTTC. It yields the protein CSASEEYEQYF.

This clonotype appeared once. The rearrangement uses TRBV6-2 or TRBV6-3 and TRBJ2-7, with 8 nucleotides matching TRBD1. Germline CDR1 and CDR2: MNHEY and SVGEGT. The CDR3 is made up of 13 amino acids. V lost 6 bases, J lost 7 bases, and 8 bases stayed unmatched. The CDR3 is CASSRTGLGEQYF. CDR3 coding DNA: TGTGCCAGCAGCCGGACAGGGTTAGGGGAGCAGTACTTC.

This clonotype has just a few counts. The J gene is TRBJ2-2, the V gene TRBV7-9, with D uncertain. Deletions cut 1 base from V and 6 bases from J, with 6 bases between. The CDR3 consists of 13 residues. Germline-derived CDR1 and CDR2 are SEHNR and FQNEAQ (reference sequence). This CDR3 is CASSLDQSGELFF. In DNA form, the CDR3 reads TGTGCCAGCAGCTTAGACCAATCCGGGGAGCTGTTTTTT.

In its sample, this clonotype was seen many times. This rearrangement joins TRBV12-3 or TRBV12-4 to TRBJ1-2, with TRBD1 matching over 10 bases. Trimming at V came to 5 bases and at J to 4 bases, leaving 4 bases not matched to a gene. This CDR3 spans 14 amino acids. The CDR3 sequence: CASSARDRGYGYTF. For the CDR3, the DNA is TGTGCCAGCAGTGCCCGGGACAGGGGCTATGGCTACACCTTC.

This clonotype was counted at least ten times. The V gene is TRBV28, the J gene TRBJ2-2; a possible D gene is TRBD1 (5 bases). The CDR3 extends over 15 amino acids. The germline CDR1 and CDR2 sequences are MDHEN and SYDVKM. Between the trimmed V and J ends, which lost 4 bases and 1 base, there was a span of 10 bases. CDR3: CASSSGDRNTGELFF. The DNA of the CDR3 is TGTGCCAGCAGTTCCGGAGACAGGAACACCGGGGAGCTGTTTTTT.

The CDR3 loop is CASSLGSLAGGYTGELFF. The CDR3 coding sequence is TGTGCCAGCAGCTTAGGTTCACTAGCGGGAGGTTACACCGGGGAGCTGTTTTTT. This chain connects TRBV7-2 to TRBJ2-2; 12 bases map to TRBD2. The CDR3 is made up of 18 amino acids. After removal of 1 base from V and 3 bases from J, the junction contained 6 bases not matched to a gene. From germline, CDR1 is SGHTA and CDR2 FQGNSA.

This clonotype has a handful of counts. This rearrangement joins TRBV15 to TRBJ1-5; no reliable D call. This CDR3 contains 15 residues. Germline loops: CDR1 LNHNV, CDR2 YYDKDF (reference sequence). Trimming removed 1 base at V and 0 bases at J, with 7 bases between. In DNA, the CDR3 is TGTGCCACCAGCAGAGGGCCGGTTAGCAATCAGCCCCAGCATTTT. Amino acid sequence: CATSRGPVSNQPQHF.

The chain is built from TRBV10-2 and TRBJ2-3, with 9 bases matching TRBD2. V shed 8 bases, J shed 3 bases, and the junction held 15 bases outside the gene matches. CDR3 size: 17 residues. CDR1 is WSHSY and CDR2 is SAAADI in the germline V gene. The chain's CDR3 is CASSQTSGYLPTDTQYF. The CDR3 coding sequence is TGCGCCAGCTCCCAGACTAGCGGATACCTACCGACAGATACGCAGTATTTT.

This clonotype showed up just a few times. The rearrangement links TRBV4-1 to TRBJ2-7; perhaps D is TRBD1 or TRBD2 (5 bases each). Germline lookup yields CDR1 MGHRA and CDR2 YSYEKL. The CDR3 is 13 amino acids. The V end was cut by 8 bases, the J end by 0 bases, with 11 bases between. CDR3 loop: CASRDGFSYEQYF. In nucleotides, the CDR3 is TGCGCCAGCCGGGACGGCTTCTCCTACGAGCAGTACTTC.

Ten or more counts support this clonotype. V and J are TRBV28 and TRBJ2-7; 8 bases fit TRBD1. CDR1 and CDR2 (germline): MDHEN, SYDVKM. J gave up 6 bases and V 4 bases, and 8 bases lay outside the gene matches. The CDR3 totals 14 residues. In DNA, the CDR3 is TGTGCCAGCAGTTCAGGACAGGGATCTGTCGAGCAGTACTTC. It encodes CASSSGQGSVEQYF. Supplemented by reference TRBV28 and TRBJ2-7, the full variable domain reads DVKVTQSSRYLVKRTGEKVFLECVQDMDHENMFWYRQDPGLGLRLIYFSYDVKMKEKGDIPEGYSVSREKKERFSLILESASTNQTSMYLCASSSGQGSVEQYFGPGTRLTVT.

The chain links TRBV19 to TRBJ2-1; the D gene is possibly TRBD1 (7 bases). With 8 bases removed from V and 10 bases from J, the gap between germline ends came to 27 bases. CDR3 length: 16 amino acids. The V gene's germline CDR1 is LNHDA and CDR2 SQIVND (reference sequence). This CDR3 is CASQYIGGAGGIEQFF. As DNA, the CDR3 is TGTGCCAGTCAATATATAGGCGGGGCAGGGGGTATCGAGCAGTTCTTC.

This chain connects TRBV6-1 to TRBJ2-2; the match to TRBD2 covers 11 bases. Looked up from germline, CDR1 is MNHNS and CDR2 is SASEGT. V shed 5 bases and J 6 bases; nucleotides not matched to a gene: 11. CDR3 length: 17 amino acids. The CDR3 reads CASSRPTSGKGAGELFF. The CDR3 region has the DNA TGTGCCAGCAGTCGCCCGACTAGCGGGAAGGGCGCCGGGGAGCTGTTTTTT.

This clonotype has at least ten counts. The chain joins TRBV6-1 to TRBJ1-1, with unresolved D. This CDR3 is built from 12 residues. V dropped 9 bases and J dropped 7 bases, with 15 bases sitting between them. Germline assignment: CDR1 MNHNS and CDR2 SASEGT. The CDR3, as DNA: TGTGCCAGTCAACGTACGGGCCTTGAAGCTTTCTTT. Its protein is CASQRTGLEAFF.

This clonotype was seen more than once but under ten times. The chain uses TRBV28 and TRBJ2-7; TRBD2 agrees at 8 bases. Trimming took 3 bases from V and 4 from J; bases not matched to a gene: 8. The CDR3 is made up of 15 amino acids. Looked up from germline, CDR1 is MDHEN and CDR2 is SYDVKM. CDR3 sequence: CASSFRGGTIYEQYF. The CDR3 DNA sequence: TGTGCCAGCAGTTTTCGGGGGGGGACAATATACGAGCAGTACTTC.

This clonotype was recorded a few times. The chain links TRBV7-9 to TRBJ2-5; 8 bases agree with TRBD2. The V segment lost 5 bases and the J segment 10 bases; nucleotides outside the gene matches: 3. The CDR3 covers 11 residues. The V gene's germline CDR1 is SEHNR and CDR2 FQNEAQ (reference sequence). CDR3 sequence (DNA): TGTGCCAGCAGCCCGGGGGGGAGCCAGTACTTC. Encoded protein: CASSPGGSQYF.

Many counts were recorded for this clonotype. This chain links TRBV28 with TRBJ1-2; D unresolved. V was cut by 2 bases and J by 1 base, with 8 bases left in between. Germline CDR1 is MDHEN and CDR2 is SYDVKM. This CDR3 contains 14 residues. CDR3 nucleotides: TGTGCCAGCAGTTTAGAGGGTGTTAACTATGGCTACACCTTC. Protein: CASSLEGVNYGYTF.

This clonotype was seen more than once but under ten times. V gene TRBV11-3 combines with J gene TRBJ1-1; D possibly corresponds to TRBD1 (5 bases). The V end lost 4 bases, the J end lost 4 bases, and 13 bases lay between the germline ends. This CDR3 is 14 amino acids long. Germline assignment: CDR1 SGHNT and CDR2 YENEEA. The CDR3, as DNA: TGTGCCAGCAGCTCGGGACTAATGGGCACTGAAGCTTTCTTT. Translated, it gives CASSSGLMGTEAFF.

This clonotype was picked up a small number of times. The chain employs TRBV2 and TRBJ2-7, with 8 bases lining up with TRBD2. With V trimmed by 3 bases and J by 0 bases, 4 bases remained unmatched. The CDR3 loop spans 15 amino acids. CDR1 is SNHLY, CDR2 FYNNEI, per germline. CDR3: CASSDLAGSSYEQYF. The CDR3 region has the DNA TGTGCCAGCAGTGACCTAGCGGGTAGCTCCTACGAGCAGTACTTC.

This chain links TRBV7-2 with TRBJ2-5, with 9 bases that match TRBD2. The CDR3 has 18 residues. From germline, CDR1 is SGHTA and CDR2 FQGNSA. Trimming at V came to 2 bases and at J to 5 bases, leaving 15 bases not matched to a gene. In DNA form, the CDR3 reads TGTGCCAGCAGCTTAAGGGGTAGCGGGAGTTCCCAAGCGGAGACCCAGTACTTC. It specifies CASSLRGSGSSQAETQYF.

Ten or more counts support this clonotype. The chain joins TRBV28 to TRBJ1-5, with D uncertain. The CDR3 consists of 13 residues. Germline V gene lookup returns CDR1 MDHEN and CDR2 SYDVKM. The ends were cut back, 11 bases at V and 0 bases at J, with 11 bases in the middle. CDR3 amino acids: CAGNKGSNQPQHF. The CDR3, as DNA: TGTGCCGGCAATAAGGGTAGCAATCAGCCCCAGCATTTT.

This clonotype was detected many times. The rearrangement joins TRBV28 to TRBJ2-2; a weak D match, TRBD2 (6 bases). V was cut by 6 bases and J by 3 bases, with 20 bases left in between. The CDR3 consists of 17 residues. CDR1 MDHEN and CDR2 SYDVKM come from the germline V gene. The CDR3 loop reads CASSLPASGRDTGELFF. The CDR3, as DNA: TGTGCCAGCAGCCTCCCCGCCAGCGGGCGTGACACCGGGGAGCTGTTTTTT.